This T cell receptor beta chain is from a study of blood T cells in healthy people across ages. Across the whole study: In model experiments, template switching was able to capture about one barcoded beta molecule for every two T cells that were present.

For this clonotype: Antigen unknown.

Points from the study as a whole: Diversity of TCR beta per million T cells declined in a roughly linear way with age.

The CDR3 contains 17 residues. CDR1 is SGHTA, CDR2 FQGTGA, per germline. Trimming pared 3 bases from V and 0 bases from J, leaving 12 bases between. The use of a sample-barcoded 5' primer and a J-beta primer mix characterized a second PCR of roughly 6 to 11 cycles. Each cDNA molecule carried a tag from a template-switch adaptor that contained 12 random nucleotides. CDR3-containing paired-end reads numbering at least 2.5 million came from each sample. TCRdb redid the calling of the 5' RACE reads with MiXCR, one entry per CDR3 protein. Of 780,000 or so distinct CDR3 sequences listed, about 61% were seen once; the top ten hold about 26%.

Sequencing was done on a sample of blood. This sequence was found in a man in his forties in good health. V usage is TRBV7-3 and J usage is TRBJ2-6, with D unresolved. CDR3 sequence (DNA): TGTGCCAGCAGCTTGGACCTACCGGGCTCTGGGGCCAACGTCCTGACTTTC. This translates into CASSLDLPGSGANVLTF. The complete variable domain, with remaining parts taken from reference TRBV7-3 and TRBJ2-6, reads GAGVSQTPSNKVTEKGKYVELRCDPISGHTALYWYRQSLGQGPEFLIYFQGTGAADDSGLPNDRFFAVRPEGSVSTLKIQRTERGDSAVYLCASSLDLPGSGANVLTFGAGSRLTVL.